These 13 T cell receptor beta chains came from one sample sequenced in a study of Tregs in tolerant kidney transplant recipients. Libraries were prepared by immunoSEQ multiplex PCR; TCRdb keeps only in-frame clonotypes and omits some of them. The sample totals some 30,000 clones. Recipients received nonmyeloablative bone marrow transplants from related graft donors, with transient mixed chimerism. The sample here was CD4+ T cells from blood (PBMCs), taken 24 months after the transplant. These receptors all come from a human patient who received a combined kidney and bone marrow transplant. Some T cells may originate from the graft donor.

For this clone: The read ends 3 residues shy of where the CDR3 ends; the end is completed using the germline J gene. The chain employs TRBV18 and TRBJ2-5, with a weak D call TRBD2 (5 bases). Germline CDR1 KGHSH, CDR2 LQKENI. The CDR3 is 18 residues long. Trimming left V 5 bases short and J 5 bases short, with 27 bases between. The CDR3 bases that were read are TGTGCCAGCTCATCCCAAATGACACTAGTGAAAAGCAGGGAGACC. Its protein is CASSSQMTLVKSRET. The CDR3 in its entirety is CASSSQMTLVKSRETQYF. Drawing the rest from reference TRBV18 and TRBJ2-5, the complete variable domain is NAGVMQNPRHLVRRRGQEARLRCSPMKGHSHVYWYRQLPEEGLKFMVYLQKENIIDESGMPKERFSAEFPKEGPSILRIQQVVRGDSAAYFCASSSQMTLVKSRETQYFGPGTRLLVL.

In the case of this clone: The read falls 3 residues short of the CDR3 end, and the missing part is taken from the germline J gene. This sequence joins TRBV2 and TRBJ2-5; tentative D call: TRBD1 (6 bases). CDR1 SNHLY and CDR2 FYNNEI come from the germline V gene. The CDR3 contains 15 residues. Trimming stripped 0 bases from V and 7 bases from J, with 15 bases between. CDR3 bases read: TGTGCCAGCAGTGAAGCGCGCAGGGGTGGTGGGACC. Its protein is CASSEARRGGGT. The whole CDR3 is CASSEARRGGGTQYF.

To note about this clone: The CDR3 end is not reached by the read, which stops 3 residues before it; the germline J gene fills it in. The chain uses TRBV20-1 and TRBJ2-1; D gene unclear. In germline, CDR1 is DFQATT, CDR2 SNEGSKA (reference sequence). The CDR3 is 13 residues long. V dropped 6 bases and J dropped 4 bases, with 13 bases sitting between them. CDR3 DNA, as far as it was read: TGCAGTGCCGAGATCACCCTATACAATGAG. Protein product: CSAEITLYNE. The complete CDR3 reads CSAEITLYNEQFF.

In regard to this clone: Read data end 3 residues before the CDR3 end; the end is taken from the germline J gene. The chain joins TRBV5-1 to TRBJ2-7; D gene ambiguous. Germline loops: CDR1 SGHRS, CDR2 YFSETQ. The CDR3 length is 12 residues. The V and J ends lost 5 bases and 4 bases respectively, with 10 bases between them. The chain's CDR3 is CASSNGFYEQYF. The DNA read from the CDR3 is TGCGCCAGCAGTAACGGGTTTTACGAG.

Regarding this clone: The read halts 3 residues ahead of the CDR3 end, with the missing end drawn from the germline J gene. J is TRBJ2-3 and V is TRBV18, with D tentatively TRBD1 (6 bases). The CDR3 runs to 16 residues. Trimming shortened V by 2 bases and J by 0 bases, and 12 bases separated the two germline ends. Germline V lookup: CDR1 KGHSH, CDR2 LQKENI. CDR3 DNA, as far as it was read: TGTGCCAGCTCACCATTCGACAGGTTTAGCACAGATACG. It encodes CASSPFDRFSTDT. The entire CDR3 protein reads CASSPFDRFSTDTQYF.

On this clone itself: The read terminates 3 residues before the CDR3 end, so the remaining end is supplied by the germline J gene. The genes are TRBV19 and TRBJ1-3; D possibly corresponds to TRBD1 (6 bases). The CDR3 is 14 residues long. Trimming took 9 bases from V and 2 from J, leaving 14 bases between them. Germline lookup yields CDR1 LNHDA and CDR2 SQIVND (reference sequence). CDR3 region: CASKKGGAGNTIYF. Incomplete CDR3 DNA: TGTGCCAGCAAGAAAGGGGGAGCTGGAAACACC.

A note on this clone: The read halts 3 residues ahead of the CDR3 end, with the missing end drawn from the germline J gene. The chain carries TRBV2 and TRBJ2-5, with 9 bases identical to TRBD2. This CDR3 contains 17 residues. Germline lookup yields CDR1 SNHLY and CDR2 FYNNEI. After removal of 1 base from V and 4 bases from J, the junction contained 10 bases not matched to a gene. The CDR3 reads CASSEEFSGSGGETQYF. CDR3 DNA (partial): TGTGCCAGCAGTGAAGAGTTTAGCGGGAGTGGAGGAGAGACC. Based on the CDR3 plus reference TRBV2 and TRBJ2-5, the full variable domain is EPEVTQTPSHQVTQMGQEVILRCVPISNHLYFYWYRQILGQKVEFLVSFYNNEISEKSEIFDDQFSVERPDGSNFTLKIRSTKLEDSAMYFCASSEEFSGSGGETQYFGPGTRLLVL.

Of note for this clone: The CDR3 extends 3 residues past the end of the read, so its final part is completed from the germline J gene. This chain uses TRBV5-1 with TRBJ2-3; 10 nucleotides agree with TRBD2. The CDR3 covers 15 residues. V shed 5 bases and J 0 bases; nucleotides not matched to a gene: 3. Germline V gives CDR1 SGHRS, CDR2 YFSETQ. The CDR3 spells CASRALAGSTDTQYF. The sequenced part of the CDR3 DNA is TGCGCCAGCAGAGCACTAGCGGGGAGCACAGATACG.

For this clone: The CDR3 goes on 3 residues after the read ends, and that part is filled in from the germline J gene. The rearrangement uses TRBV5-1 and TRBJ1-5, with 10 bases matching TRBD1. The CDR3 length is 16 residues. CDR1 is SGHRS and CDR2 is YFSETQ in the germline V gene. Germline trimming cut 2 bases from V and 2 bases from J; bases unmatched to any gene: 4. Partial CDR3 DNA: TGCGCCAGCAGCTTTGGGGGGACAGGGGGCAATCAGCCC. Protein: CASSFGGTGGNQP. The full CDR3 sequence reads CASSFGGTGGNQPQHF.

CDR3 residues: CASSEGGLAGANDEQFF. The CDR3 bases that were read are TGTGCCAGCAGTGAAGGGGGGCTAGCGGGAGCCAACGATGAG. The V call is TRBV2, the J call TRBJ2-1; 10 bases are a match to TRBD2. Read data end 3 residues before the CDR3 end; the end is taken from the germline J gene. CDR1 and CDR2 from the germline V gene are SNHLY and FYNNEI. V lost 1 base and J lost 8; bases outside the gene matches: 11. This CDR3 has 17 amino acids.

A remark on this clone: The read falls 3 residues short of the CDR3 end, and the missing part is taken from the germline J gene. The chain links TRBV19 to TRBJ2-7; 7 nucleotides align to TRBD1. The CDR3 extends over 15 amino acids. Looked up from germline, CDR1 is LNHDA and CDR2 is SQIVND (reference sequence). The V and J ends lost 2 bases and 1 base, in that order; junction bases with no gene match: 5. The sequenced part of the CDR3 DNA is TGTGCCAGTAGTATAAGTTGGGGACAGTCCTACGAG. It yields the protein CASSISWGQSYE. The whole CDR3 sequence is CASSISWGQSYEQYF. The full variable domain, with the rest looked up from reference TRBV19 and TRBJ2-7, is DGGITQSPKYLFRKEGQNVTLSCEQNLNHDAMYWYRQDPGQGLRLIYYSQIVNDFQKGDIAEGYSVSREKKESFPLTVTSAQKNPTAFYLCASSISWGQSYEQYFGPGTRLTVT.

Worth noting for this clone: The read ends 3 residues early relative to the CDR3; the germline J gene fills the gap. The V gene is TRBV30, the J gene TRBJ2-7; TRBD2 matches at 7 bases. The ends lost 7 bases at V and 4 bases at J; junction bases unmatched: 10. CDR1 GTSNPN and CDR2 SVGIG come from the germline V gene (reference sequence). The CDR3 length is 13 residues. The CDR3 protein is CASRPAGLYEQYF. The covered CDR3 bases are TGTGCCTCCCGACCAGCGGGGTTATACGAG.

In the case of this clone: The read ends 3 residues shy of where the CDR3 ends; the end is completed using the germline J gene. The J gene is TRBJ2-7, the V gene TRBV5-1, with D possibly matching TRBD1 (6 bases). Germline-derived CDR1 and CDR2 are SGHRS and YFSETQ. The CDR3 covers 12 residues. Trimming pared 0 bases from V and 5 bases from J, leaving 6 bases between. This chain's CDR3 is CASSLDRDEQYF. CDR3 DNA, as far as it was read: TGCGCCAGCAGCTTGGACAGGGACGAG.